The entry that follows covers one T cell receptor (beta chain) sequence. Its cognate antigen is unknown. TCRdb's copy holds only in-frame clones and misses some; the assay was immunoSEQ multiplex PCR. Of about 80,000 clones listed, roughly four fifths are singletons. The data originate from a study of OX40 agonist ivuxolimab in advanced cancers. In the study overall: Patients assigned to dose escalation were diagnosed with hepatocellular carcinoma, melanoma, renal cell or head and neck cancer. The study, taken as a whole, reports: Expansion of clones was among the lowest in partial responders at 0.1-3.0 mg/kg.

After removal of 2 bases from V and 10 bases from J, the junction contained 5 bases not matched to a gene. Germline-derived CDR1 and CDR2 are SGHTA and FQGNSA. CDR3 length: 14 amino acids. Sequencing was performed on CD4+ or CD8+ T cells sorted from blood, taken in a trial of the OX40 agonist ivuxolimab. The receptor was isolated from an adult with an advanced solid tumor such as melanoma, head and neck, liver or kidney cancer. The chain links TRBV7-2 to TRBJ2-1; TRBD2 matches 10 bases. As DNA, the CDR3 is TGTGCCAGCAGCTTAAGCGGGAGGGCTCCCGAGCAGTTCTTC. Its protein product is CASSLSGRAPEQFF.